This T cell receptor (beta chain) was observed in a study of CXCR3-negative and CXCR3-positive naive CD8 T cells. Study results and limitations: Similar TRBV-TRBJ usage characterized naive CXCR3-negative and CXCR3-positive cells; memory cells differed. Diversity ran similarly high across both naive subsets but far lower in memory CD8+ cells. CXCR3-positive naive cells carried more hydrophobic TRB CDR3s than CXCR3-negative naive cells did.

TRB cDNA libraries were made by UMI-labeled 5' RACE. For each CDR3 protein, TCRdb gives one entry from its re-call of the 5' RACE reads, without DNA. This table holds roughly 63,000 distinct CDR3 sequences. A CD45RO-CCR7+CD27+CD95- phenotype identified naive CD8+ T cells. A remark on this clonotype: Its antigen is currently unknown.

This CDR3 spans 15 amino acids. Germline CDR1 reads SGHVS; CDR2 reads FNYEAQ. The sequenced sample consisted of naive CXCR3+ CD8+ T cells from blood. Specified subset: CD45RO-CCR7+CD27+CD95- naive CD8+ T cells expressing CXCR3 (TNR3+). The V call is TRBV7-6, the J call TRBJ2-1; TCRdb names TRBD1, which stays unverified in the absence of DNA. This TCR was sampled from a human donor in good health. Some clones in this sample may be carry-over from other donors' samples. CDR3 in amino acids: CASSLNGRPYNEQFF.